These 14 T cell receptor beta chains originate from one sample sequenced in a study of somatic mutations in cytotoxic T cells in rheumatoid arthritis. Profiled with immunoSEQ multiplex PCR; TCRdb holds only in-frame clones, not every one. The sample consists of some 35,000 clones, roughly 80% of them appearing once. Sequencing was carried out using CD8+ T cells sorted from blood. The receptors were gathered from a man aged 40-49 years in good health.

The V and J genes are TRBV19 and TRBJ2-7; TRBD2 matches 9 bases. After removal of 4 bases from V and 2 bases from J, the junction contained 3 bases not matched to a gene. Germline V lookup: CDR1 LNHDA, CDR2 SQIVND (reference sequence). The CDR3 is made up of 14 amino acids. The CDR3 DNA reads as TGTGCCAGTAGTAGCGGGAGGGGGGCCTACGAGCAGTACTTC. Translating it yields CASSSGRGAYEQYF. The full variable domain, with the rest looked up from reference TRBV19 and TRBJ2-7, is DGGITQSPKYLFRKEGQNVTLSCEQNLNHDAMYWYRQDPGQGLRLIYYSQIVNDFQKGDIAEGYSVSREKKESFPLTVTSAQKNPTAFYLCASSSGRGAYEQYFGPGTRLTVT.

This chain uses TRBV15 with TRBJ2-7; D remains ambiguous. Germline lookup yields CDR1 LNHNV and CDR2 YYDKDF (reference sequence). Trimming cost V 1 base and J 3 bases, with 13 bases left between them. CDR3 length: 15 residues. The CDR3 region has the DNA TGTGCCACCAGCAGAGGGGCCGGTTTAGGCTACGAGCAGTACTTC. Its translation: CATSRGAGLGYEQYF. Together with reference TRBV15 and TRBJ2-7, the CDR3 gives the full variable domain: DAMVIQNPRYQVTQFGKPVTLSCSQTLNHNVMYWYQQKSSQAPKLLFHYYDKDFNNEADTPDNFQSRRPNTSFCFLDIRSPGLGDTAMYLCATSRGAGLGYEQYFGPGTRLTVT.

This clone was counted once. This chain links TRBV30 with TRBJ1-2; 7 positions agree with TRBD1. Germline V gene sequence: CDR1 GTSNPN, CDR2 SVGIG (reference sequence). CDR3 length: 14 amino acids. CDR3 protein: CALWQGGSPRGYTF. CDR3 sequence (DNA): TGTGCTTTGTGGCAGGGGGGCTCACCAAGAGGCTACACCTTC.

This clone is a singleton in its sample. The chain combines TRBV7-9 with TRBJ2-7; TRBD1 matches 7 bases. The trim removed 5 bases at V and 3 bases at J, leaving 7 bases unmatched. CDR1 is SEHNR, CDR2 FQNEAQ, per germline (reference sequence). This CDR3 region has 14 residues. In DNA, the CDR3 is TGTGCCAGCAGCGGCGACAGGGCCCACTACGAGCAGTACTTC. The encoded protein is CASSGDRAHYEQYF.

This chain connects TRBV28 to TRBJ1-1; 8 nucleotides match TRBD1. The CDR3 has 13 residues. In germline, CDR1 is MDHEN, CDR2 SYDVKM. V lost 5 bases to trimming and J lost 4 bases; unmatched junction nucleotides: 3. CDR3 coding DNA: TGTGCCAGCAGTGAAACAGGGGGCACTGAAGCTTTCTTT. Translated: CASSETGGTEAFF.

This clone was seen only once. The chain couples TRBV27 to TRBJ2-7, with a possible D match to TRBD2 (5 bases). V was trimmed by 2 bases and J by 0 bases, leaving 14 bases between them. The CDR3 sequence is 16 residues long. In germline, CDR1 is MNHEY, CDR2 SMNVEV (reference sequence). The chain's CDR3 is CASSLVGKMSSYEQYF. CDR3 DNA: TGTGCCAGCAGTTTAGTCGGGAAGATGAGCTCCTACGAGCAGTACTTC.

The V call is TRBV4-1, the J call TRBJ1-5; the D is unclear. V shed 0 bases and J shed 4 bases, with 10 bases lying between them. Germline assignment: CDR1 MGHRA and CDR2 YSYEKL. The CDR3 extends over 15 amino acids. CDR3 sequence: CASSQEDRENQPQHF. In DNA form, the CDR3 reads TGCGCCAGCAGCCAAGAAGATCGTGAGAATCAGCCCCAGCATTTT.

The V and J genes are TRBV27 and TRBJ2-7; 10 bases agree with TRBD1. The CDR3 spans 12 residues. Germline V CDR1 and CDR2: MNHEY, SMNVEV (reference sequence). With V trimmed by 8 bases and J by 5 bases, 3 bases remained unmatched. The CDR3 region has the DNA TGTGCCAGCGGGACAGGGGTTCACGAGCAGTACTTC. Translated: CASGTGVHEQYF.

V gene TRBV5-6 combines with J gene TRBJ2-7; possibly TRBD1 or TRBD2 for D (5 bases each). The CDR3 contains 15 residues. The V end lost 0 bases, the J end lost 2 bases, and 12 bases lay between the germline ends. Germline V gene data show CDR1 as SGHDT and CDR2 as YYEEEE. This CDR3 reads CASSLGDLLTYEQYF. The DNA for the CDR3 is TGTGCCAGCAGCTTGGGGGACCTCCTGACCTACGAGCAGTACTTC.

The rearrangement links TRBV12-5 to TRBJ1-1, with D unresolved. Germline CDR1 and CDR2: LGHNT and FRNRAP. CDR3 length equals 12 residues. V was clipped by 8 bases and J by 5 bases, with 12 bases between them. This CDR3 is CASSEGTTEAFF. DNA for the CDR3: TGTGCTAGTTCGGAGGGTACGACTGAAGCTTTCTTT.

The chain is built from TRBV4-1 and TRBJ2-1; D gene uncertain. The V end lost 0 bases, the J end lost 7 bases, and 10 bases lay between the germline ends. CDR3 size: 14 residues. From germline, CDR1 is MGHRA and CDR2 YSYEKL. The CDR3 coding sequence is TGCGCCAGCAGCCAAGAAAGGAGCCTTAATGAGCAGTTCTTC. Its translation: CASSQERSLNEQFF.

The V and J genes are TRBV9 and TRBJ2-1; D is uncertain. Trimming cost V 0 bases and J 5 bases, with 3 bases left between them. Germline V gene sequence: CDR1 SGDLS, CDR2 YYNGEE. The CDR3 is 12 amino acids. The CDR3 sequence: CASSVGDNEQFF. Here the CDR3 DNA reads TGTGCCAGCAGCGTAGGAGACAATGAGCAGTTCTTC. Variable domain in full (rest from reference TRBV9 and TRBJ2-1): DSGVTQTPKHLITATGQRVTLRCSPRSGDLSVYWYQQSLDQGLQFLIQYYNGEERAKGNILERFSAQQFPDLHSELNLSSLELGDSALYFCASSVGDNEQFFGPGTRLTVL.

CDR3 DNA sequence: TGCGCCAGCAGCTTGGTAAAAACAGGGGGTCGCGAGCAGTACTTC. As protein: CASSLVKTGGREQYF. This sequence joins TRBV5-1 and TRBJ2-7; 8 positions match TRBD1. V lost 0 bases, J lost 6 bases, and 8 bases stayed unmatched. The CDR3 has 15 residues. From germline, CDR1 is SGHRS and CDR2 YFSETQ.

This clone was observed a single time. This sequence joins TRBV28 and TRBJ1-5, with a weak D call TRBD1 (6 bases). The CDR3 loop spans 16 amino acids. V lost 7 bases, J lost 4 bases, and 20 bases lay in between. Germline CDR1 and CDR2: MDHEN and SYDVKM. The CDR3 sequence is CASNGGAGGPNQPQHF. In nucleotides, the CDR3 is TGTGCCAGCAATGGGGGGGCGGGCGGACCGAATCAGCCCCAGCATTTT.